This TCR beta chain comes out of a study of OX40 agonist ivuxolimab in advanced cancers. Notes on the research overall: Ivuxolimab was an agonistic, fully human IgG2 monoclonal antibody directed against OX40 (CD134), a costimulatory receptor. Intravenous ivuxolimab was administered to patients every 2 weeks at six dose levels: 0.01, 0.1, 0.3, 1.5, 3 and 10 mg/kg. Among the approximately 50 dose-escalation patients, some 19 had hepatocellular carcinoma, about 15 melanoma, 9 renal cell carcinoma and 9 head and neck cancer. The dose-escalation cohort was 80% to 90% male with a mean age of about 60 years, ranging from roughly 20 to 80. Prior anti-PD-1, anti-PD-L1 or anti-CTLA-4 therapy was permitted, and 35% to 40% of dose-escalation patients had received checkpoint inhibitors. Three dose-escalation patients achieved partial responses, one with hepatocellular carcinoma and two with cutaneous melanoma. Peripheral TCRbeta sequencing aimed to test whether ivuxolimab altered TCR sequence diversity and caused clonal T-cell expansion. The paper covers the monotherapy dose-escalation part of the phase I ivuxolimab trial, which included N ≈ 57 patients.

What the authors observed across the whole study: The antigen specificity of the clonally expanded peripheral T cells was not determined. On average, CD8+ T cells showed more expanded clones than CD4+ T cells after ivuxolimab. In partial responders in the 0.1-3.0 mg/kg groups, normalized peripheral clonal expansion was found to be among the lowest, especially among CD8+ T cells. At doses from 0.1 to 3.0 mg/kg, clonal expansion was seen in both CD4+ and CD8+ blood T cells between baseline and week 6. Low levels of normalized T-cell clonal expansion were also seen in some patients who did not respond.

Patients with a history of autoimmune disease or receiving systemic immunosuppression were excluded from the trial. Peripheral blood for TCR sequencing was collected from all dose cohorts at baseline, on cycle 4 day 1, and on cycle 7 day 1. The samples were taken from a phase I, first-in-human, multicenter, open-label dose-escalation trial of ivuxolimab. Adults with locally advanced or metastatic melanoma, renal cell carcinoma, hepatocellular carcinoma or head and neck squamous cell carcinoma were enrolled in the trial. Before TCR sequencing, CD4+ and CD8+ T cells were separately sorted from peripheral blood. Trimming removed 2 bases from V and 8 bases from J, leaving 9 bases between the germline ends. The CDR3 holds 13 amino acids from the cysteine to the phenylalanine. Only the CDR3 DNA is retained, 39 bases long and in frame from the first base. CDR1 is given as MGHDK and CDR2 as SYGVNS, both from the germline V gene.

About this clone: Its cognate antigen has yet to be identified. No quality values exist for individual bases; no much larger clone is one base distant.

Genomic DNA was extracted from sorted cells for sequencing of the TCRbeta CDR3 region. The immunoSEQ Assay was used for sequencing of TCRbeta CDR3 regions. TCRdb limited this immuneACCESS table to in-frame rearrangements with V and J called. A share of clones is missing; checked studies link under half to unresolved V genes, and the rest is unexplained. The sample table records about 130,000 clones; around 93% of these occur just once. 0.7% to 0.85% of the sample comes from the top ten. This sequence originates from an adult with an advanced solid tumor such as melanoma, head and neck, liver or kidney cancer. This specimen consisted of CD4+ or CD8+ T cells sorted from blood, obtained in a trial of the OX40 agonist ivuxolimab. The chain uses TRBV25-1 and TRBJ1-4; the D gene lacks a confident call. The CDR3 loop reads CASSELPREKLFF. The sequence in DNA is TGTGCCAGCAGTGAACTTCCTCGGGAAAAACTGTTTTTT.